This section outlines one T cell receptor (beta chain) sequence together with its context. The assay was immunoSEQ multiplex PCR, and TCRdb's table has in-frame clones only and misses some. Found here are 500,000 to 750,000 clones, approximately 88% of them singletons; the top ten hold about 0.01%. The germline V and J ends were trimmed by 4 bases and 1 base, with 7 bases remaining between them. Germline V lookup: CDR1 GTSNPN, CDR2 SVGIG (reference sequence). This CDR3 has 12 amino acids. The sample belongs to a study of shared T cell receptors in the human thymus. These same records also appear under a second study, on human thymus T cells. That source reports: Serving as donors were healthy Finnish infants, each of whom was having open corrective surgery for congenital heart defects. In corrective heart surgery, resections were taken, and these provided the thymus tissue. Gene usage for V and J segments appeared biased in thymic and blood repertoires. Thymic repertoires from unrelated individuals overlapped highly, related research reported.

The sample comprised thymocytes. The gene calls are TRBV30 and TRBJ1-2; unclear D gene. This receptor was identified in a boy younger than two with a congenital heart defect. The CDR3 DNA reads TGTGCCTGGATGCGCCATAACTATGGCTACACCTTC. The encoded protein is CAWMRHNYGYTF.